Each of the 11 T cell receptor beta chains below was sequenced from the same sample in a study of blood T cell repertoires in COVID-19. The method was immunoSEQ multiplex PCR; TCRdb's version includes in-frame clones alone and lacks a portion of them. The data contain around 260,000 clones, over 75% of them singletons. Source material: PBMCs or T cells enriched from blood (not recorded which). The receptors stem from a woman in her 30s who had recovered from COVID-19.

The chain employs TRBV5-4 and TRBJ1-4, with D perhaps matching TRBD1 (5 bases). V was pared by 4 bases and J by 7 bases, with 17 bases between. Germline loops: CDR1 SGHNT, CDR2 YYREEE (reference sequence). The CDR3 length is 15 residues. The chain's CDR3 is CASSPDGGLSEKLFF. In DNA, the CDR3 is TGTGCCAGCAGCCCGGATGGGGGGTTAAGTGAAAAACTGTTTTTT. Full variable domain (rest looked up from reference TRBV5-4 and TRBJ1-4): ETGVTQSPTHLIKTRGQQVTLRCSSQSGHNTVSWYQQALGQGPQFIFQYYREEENGRGNFPPRFSGLQFPNYSSELNVNALELDDSALYLCASSPDGGLSEKLFFGSGTQLSVL.

J is TRBJ2-7 and V is TRBV29-1, with 7 nucleotides matching TRBD1. The ends lost 6 bases at V and 5 bases at J; junction bases unmatched: 4. The germline CDR1 and CDR2 sequences are SQVTM and ANQGSEA. The length of the CDR3 is 11 residues. Written as DNA, the CDR3 is TGCAGCGTGACAGGGAAGAACGAGCAGTACTTC. It specifies CSVTGKNEQYF.

The chain recombines TRBV9 with TRBJ2-1, with 8 bases identical to TRBD1. Per germline, CDR1 SGDLS and CDR2 YYNGEE. V was clipped by 0 bases and J by 4 bases; unmatched bases: 12. The length of the CDR3 is 18 residues. The CDR3, as DNA: TGTGCCAGCAGCGTAGGAGGAGGGGGGACAGGCGTTTACAATGAGCAGTTCTTC. Its translation is CASSVGGGGTGVYNEQFF.

V and J are TRBV4-3 and TRBJ2-5, with TRBD2 matching over 11 bases. V was clipped by 0 bases and J by 4 bases; unmatched bases: 4. The CDR3 is 16 amino acids. The germline gives CDR1 LGHNA, CDR2 YSLEER. Here the CDR3 reads CASSQESSGGSETQYF. DNA of the CDR3: TGCGCCAGCAGCCAAGAATCTAGCGGGGGGTCAGAGACCCAGTACTTC.

This clone showed up just a few times. The genes are TRBV4-1 and TRBJ2-1, with 7 positions matching TRBD2. Germline V CDR1 and CDR2: MGHRA, YSYEKL. CDR3 size: 18 residues. The V gene end was trimmed by 1 base and the J gene end by 6 bases; junction bases not matched to a gene: 15. The CDR3 DNA sequence: TGCGCCAGCAGCCAAGTGGATTTGGGACTAACGACCGGCAATGAGCAGTTCTTC. Its protein product is CASSQVDLGLTTGNEQFF.

This sequence joins TRBV9 and TRBJ2-1; possible D gene TRBD2, 5 bases. V was shortened by 4 bases and J by 0 bases, with 11 bases between the two germline ends. CDR1 SGDLS and CDR2 YYNGEE come from the germline V gene. The CDR3 loop spans 15 amino acids. This CDR3 is CASSPTTPSYNEQFF. The CDR3 bases are TGTGCCAGCAGCCCGACTACCCCCTCCTACAATGAGCAGTTCTTC.

The genes are TRBV7-2 and TRBJ1-5; 7 bases align to TRBD1. Germline assignment: CDR1 SGHTA and CDR2 FQGNSA. The CDR3 consists of 15 residues. Trimming cost V 1 base and J 3 bases; bases outside gene matches: 3. CDR3 coding DNA: TGTGCCAGCAGCTTAGACAGGGGTTTCAATCAGCCCCAGCATTTT. Its protein product is CASSLDRGFNQPQHF.

The V and J genes are TRBV3-1 (or the pseudogene TRBV3-2) and TRBJ2-2, with 11 bases identical to TRBD2. The CDR3 totals 15 residues. J gave up 5 bases and V 7 bases, and 6 bases lay outside the gene matches. From germline, CDR1 is LGHDT and CDR2 YNNKEL (reference sequence). The CDR3 region is CASTFVAGGTGELFF. The CDR3, as DNA: TGTGCCAGCACCTTTGTAGCGGGAGGGACCGGGGAGCTGTTTTTT.

The rearrangement uses TRBV19 and TRBJ2-7; 9 nucleotides line up with TRBD1. The CDR3 is made up of 12 amino acids. Germline CDR1 reads LNHDA; CDR2 reads SQIVND (reference sequence). V lost 9 bases and J lost 6; bases outside the gene matches: 6. The CDR3 region has the DNA TGTGCCAGCGGACAGGGGAGGGGCGAGCAGTACTTC. The encoded protein is CASGQGRGEQYF.

This clone was recorded once. The DNA of the CDR3 is TGTGCCAGCAGCCTGCCAGGGGGCTCCTACGAGCAGTACTTC. This gives the protein CASSLPGGSYEQYF. The chain joins TRBV5-6 to TRBJ2-7; 7 nucleotides line up with TRBD1. The germline gives CDR1 SGHDT, CDR2 YYEEEE. CDR3 length equals 14 residues. Trimming took 4 bases from V and 0 from J; bases not matched to a gene: 4.

The chain employs TRBV28 and TRBJ1-2, with D uncertain. V was shortened by 4 bases and J by 7 bases, with 13 bases between the two germline ends. The CDR3 has 13 residues. Looked up from germline, CDR1 is MDHEN and CDR2 is SYDVKM. As DNA, the CDR3 is TGTGCCAGCAGTTCCTTACACCCTCCTGGCTACACCTTC. Protein sequence: CASSSLHPPGYTF.